This T cell receptor (beta chain) was sequenced during a study of post-analysis software for immune sequencing data. Study context: The disease courses covered relapsing-remitting, secondary progressive and progressive-relapsing multiple sclerosis.

Prepared TCR beta cDNA libraries contained unique molecular identifiers. When roughly 0.85 to 11 million T cells were used, they gave roughly 500,000 cDNA molecules. TCRdb passed the PCR reads through MiXCR, listing each CDR3 protein once. The data show hundreds of thousands of distinct CDR3 sequences, approximately 59% seen once. Study-wide results and caveats: By F measure, strong co-clustering occurred among samples prepared in the same batch. Higher frequency in patients than in controls was seen for about five TRBV segments, with TRBV5-6, TRBV5-1 and TRBV20-1 among them. Comparison with controls showed significantly lower normalized Chao1 diversity in multiple sclerosis patients.

Concerning this clonotype itself: Its specificity is unknown. One end of the junction does not line up with germline, which may come from a read error.

In germline, CDR1 is SSHAT, CDR2 FNYEAQ (reference sequence). This CDR3 spans 15 amino acids. The receptor was isolated from a girl aged 2 to 10 with multiple sclerosis. Sequencing was done on a sample of blood. The rearrangement links TRBV7-7 to TRBJ2-1; 11 bases are a match to TRBD2. CDR3 DNA sequence: TGTGCTAGCAGTCCTACTAGCGGGAGAGTCCATGAGCAGTTCTTC. It yields the protein CASSPTSGRVHEQFF. The full variable domain, rest sourced from reference TRBV7-7 and TRBJ2-1, is GAGVSQSPRYKVTKRGQDVTLRCDPISSHATLYWYQQALGQGPEFLTYFNYEAQPDKSGLPSDRFSAERPEGSISTLTIQRTEQRDSAMYRCASSPTSGRVHEQFFGPGTRLTVL.